This T cell receptor beta chain comes out of a study of beta chain features in type 1 diabetes. Study-level results: Compared with healthy donors, patients appeared to share more similar naive, central memory and regulatory TCRB repertoires. For type 1 diabetes patients, VDJ junctions showed fewer insertions and more deletions.

This clone was counted a few times. Its antigen is unknown. The collection from each donor was one heparinised blood draw averaging roughly 0.12 L. Isolation of CD4+ naive, central memory, regulatory and stem cell-like memory cells was achieved by sorting via CD45RO/CCR7/CD25/CD127/CD95/CD27. The study reverse transcribed the entire isolated RNA, so it sequenced expressed TCRB transcripts. Produced via immunoSEQ multiplex PCR; TCRdb's table is partial and in-frame only. In the table there are fewer than 150,000 clones, less than 9% of which are singletons. The CDR3 runs 16 residues. The junction had 6 bases not matched to a gene; V was cut back by 1 base and J by 0 bases. The V gene's germline CDR1 is GTSNPN and CDR2 SVGIG (reference sequence).

Sequencing used central memory CD4+ T cells from blood. The receptor was derived from a woman in her 30s in good health. The gene calls are TRBV30 and TRBJ2-3; 8 positions agree with TRBD2. CDR3 residues: CAWSEGLVVSTDTQYF. DNA of the CDR3: TGTGCCTGGAGTGAGGGACTAGTGGTTAGCACAGATACGCAGTATTTT.